Below, 26 T cell receptor beta chains from the same sample are listed, as sequenced in a study of blood T cell repertoires in COVID-19. Some clones are missing from TCRdb's copy, which holds only in-frame ones; the method was immunoSEQ multiplex PCR. In the table there are fewer than 200,000 clones, roughly 84% of which are singletons. The sequencing input was peripheral blood. The receptors were sampled from a woman in her 50s with COVID-19, enrolled during active disease.

The gene calls are TRBV24-1 and TRBJ1-1; no clear D gene. Germline CDR1 and CDR2: KGHDR and SFDVKD. The CDR3 consists of 14 residues. V was pared by 3 bases and J by 3 bases, with 10 bases between. CDR3 DNA sequence: TGTGCCACCAGTGATAGTGGGAGGGACACTGAAGCTTTCTTT. Protein sequence: CATSDSGRDTEAFF.

V usage is TRBV6-2 or TRBV6-3 and J usage is TRBJ2-6; 7 bases align to TRBD1. The CDR3 consists of 18 residues. Germline CDR1 MNHEY, CDR2 SVGEGT. The trim removed 0 bases at V and 12 bases at J, leaving 17 bases unmatched. The CDR3 spells CASSYSRGNPGQSSVLTF. In DNA, the CDR3 is TGTGCCAGCAGTTACTCTCGCGGTAATCCGGGACAGTCGAGCGTCCTGACTTTC.

This clone was observed a single time. This chain's CDR3 is CASSVRDREYTGELFF. Here the CDR3 DNA reads TGTGCCAGCAGTGTCCGGGACAGGGAATACACCGGGGAGCTGTTTTTT. This chain connects TRBV25-1 to TRBJ2-2; 9 nucleotides align to TRBD1. V lost 4 bases and J lost 3; bases outside the gene matches: 6. The CDR3 contains 16 residues. The germline CDR1 and CDR2 sequences are MGHDK and SYGVNS.

The chain employs TRBV9 and TRBJ2-1, with 8 bases aligning to TRBD2. Germline V gives CDR1 SGDLS, CDR2 YYNGEE. Unmatched junction bases numbered 11, after V lost 0 bases and J lost 9 bases. The CDR3 totals 16 residues. This CDR3 reads CASSVAPSGGRGEQFF. Written as DNA, the CDR3 is TGTGCCAGCAGCGTAGCGCCCAGCGGGGGCCGAGGTGAGCAGTTCTTC.

The rearrangement joins TRBV5-1 to TRBJ1-1; D is undetermined. CDR3 length: 14 amino acids. Germline lookup yields CDR1 SGHRS and CDR2 YFSETQ. Deletions cut 4 bases from V and 0 bases from J, with 10 bases between. The CDR3 here is CASSPEAVNTEAFF. The CDR3 DNA sequence: TGCGCCAGCAGCCCGGAGGCAGTGAACACTGAAGCTTTCTTT.

The chain employs TRBV6-6 and TRBJ1-1; D is unresolved. Germline CDR1 is MNHNY and CDR2 is SVGAGI (reference sequence). The CDR3 consists of 13 residues. With 2 bases removed from V and 5 bases from J, the gap between germline ends came to 9 bases. In DNA, the CDR3 is TGTGCCAGCAGTTACCCGGAGAGGACTGAAGCTTTCTTT. Its protein product is CASSYPERTEAFF.

The chain is built from TRBV19 and TRBJ2-5; D gene ambiguous. Germline assignment: CDR1 LNHDA and CDR2 SQIVND (reference sequence). Trimming took 5 bases from V and 2 from J, leaving 9 bases between them. The length of the CDR3 is 13 residues. In DNA, the CDR3 is TGTGCCAGTAGTTTTATACAGCAAGAGACCCAGTACTTC. Encoded protein: CASSFIQQETQYF. The variable domain in full, with the rest retrieved from reference TRBV19 and TRBJ2-5, is DGGITQSPKYLFRKEGQNVTLSCEQNLNHDAMYWYRQDPGQGLRLIYYSQIVNDFQKGDIAEGYSVSREKKESFPLTVTSAQKNPTAFYLCASSFIQQETQYFGPGTRLLVL.

The chain uses TRBV6-6 and TRBJ1-2; 9 bases match TRBD1. The CDR3 is 15 amino acids. Losses at the gene ends were 4 bases for V and 6 bases for J; bases not matched to a gene: 9. Germline-derived CDR1 and CDR2 are MNHNY and SVGAGI (reference sequence). CDR3 sequence reads: CASSSTGGGLNGYTF. CDR3 DNA: TGTGCCAGCAGTTCTACAGGGGGCGGTTTGAATGGCTACACCTTC.

The chain uses TRBV12-5 and TRBJ1-1; D not resolved. The CDR3 covers 12 residues. The ends were cut back, 3 bases at V and 7 bases at J, with 9 bases in the middle. CDR1 is LGHNT and CDR2 is FRNRAP in the germline V gene. In DNA, the CDR3 is TGTGCTAGTGGTTTCAACGGCGGTGAAGCTTTCTTT. This sequence encodes CASGFNGGEAFF.

V gene TRBV9 combines with J gene TRBJ2-7; possible D gene TRBD1, 6 bases. CDR3 size: 15 residues. V lost 4 bases, J lost 6 bases, and 20 bases lay in between. Per the germline V gene, CDR1 is SGDLS and CDR2 is YYNGEE. CDR3 sequence: CASSPGTRIGGEQYF. The CDR3, as DNA: TGTGCCAGCAGCCCCGGGACAAGGATAGGAGGCGAGCAGTACTTC.

This sequence joins TRBV6-4 and TRBJ2-1, with a weak D call TRBD1 (5 bases). V was shortened by 4 bases and J by 2 bases, with 6 bases between the two germline ends. Germline assignment: CDR1 MRHNA and CDR2 SNTAGT. The CDR3 is 13 residues long. CDR3 protein: CASSVDTYNEQFF. The DNA of the CDR3 is TGTGCCAGCAGTGTGGACACCTACAATGAGCAGTTCTTC.

The CDR3 spells CASSHGGPGNTEAFF. The CDR3 nucleotides are TGTGCCAGCAGCCACGGGGGACCGGGGAACACTGAAGCTTTCTTT. The chain combines TRBV7-9 with TRBJ1-1, with D perhaps TRBD1 (5 bases). CDR3 length: 15 residues. In germline, CDR1 is SEHNR, CDR2 FQNEAQ (reference sequence). Trimming took 5 bases from V and 1 from J, leaving 14 bases between them.

The table lists this clone with a count of one. The rearrangement uses TRBV6-4 and TRBJ1-2; no firm D call. V was trimmed by 5 bases and J by 5 bases, leaving 18 bases between them. The CDR3 length is 15 residues. The germline CDR1 and CDR2 sequences are MRHNA and SNTAGT. CDR3 coding DNA: TGTGCCAGCAGTCCGCGGGGAGGTCCCATATATGGCTACACCTTC. Its translation is CASSPRGGPIYGYTF.

This chain connects TRBV6-6 to TRBJ1-3; TRBD1 aligns across 8 bases. The CDR3 runs to 14 residues. Trimming took 7 bases from V and 4 from J; bases not matched to a gene: 6. CDR1 MNHNY and CDR2 SVGAGI come from the germline V gene (reference sequence). The CDR3 reads CASNTQGGGNTIYF. In nucleotides, the CDR3 is TGTGCCAGCAACACACAGGGGGGAGGAAACACCATATATTTT.

The chain links TRBV5-6 to TRBJ1-1, with 9 bases aligning to TRBD1. The V and J ends lost 7 bases and 5 bases, in that order; junction bases with no gene match: 9. The germline V gene encodes CDR1 SGHDT and CDR2 YYEEEE. The CDR3 runs to 14 residues. The CDR3 is CASLGQGRITEAFF. The CDR3 nucleotides are TGTGCCAGCCTCGGACAGGGGCGCATAACTGAAGCTTTCTTT.

V gene TRBV11-2 combines with J gene TRBJ2-5, with TRBD1 matching 7 bases. Germline trimming cut 2 bases from V and 2 bases from J; bases unmatched to any gene: 11. CDR1 is SGHAT and CDR2 is FQNNGV in the germline V gene. This CDR3 contains 17 residues. CDR3 in DNA: TGTGCCAGCAGCTTACTAGGGGGCATGGGGGCTCAAGAGACCCAGTACTTC. Translating gives CASSLLGGMGAQETQYF.

The chain recombines TRBV27 with TRBJ1-2; D is perhaps TRBD1 (6 bases). In germline, CDR1 is MNHEY, CDR2 SMNVEV (reference sequence). CDR3 length: 15 amino acids. V shed 6 bases and J shed 4 bases, with 18 bases lying between them. The CDR3 region is CASSYQTGPIYGYTF. Here the CDR3 DNA reads TGTGCCAGCAGCTACCAGACAGGCCCCATCTATGGCTACACCTTC.

This clone has only one observation. The chain employs TRBV18 and TRBJ2-5; 7 bases agree with TRBD2. Germline CDR1 and CDR2: KGHSH and LQKENI. V shed 4 bases, J shed 1 base, and the junction held 3 bases outside the gene matches. This CDR3 region has 14 residues. Here the CDR3 reads CASSQLAPQETQYF. The CDR3 DNA sequence: TGTGCCAGCTCACAACTAGCGCCCCAAGAGACCCAGTACTTC.

The V and J genes are TRBV5-1 and TRBJ2-3; 8 positions agree with TRBD2. The length of the CDR3 is 18 residues. The ends lost 0 bases at V and 0 bases at J; junction bases unmatched: 9. Germline loops: CDR1 SGHRS, CDR2 YFSETQ. The CDR3 spells CASSLGLAAGGSTDTQYF. Written as DNA, the CDR3 is TGCGCCAGCAGCTTGGGGCTGGCCGCGGGGGGAAGCACAGATACGCAGTATTTT.

V and J are TRBV5-4 and TRBJ2-7; D may be TRBD1 (5 bases). Germline lookup yields CDR1 SGHNT and CDR2 YYREEE (reference sequence). V dropped 4 bases and J dropped 0 bases, with 14 bases sitting between them. The CDR3 is 15 amino acids. DNA of the CDR3: TGTGCCAGCAGCCCAACCCCAGGGATCTCCTACGAGCAGTACTTC. Translating it yields CASSPTPGISYEQYF.

The rearrangement uses TRBV19 and TRBJ1-2; the D gene is possibly TRBD1 (6 bases). V was clipped by 9 bases and J by 3 bases, with 17 bases between them. In germline, CDR1 is LNHDA, CDR2 SQIVND (reference sequence). The CDR3 spans 14 residues. DNA of the CDR3: TGTGCCAGCACGAGGACAGTTGGGCACTATGGCTACACCTTC. This sequence encodes CASTRTVGHYGYTF.

With regard to this clone: This sample includes further DNA sequences coding for the same CDR3. V is TRBV7-2 and J is TRBJ1-5; 10 bases line up with TRBD1. The germline V gene encodes CDR1 SGHTA and CDR2 FQGNSA. This CDR3 is built from 15 residues. Trimming took 1 base from V and 6 from J; bases not matched to a gene: 3. CDR3 loop: CASSLGQGAGQPQHF. Here the CDR3 DNA reads TGTGCCAGCAGCTTAGGACAGGGGGCAGGTCAGCCCCAGCATTTT. Together with reference TRBV7-2 and TRBJ1-5, the CDR3 gives the full variable domain: GAGVSQSPSNKVTEKGKDVELRCDPISGHTALYWYRQSLGQGLEFLIYFQGNSAPDKSGLPSDRFSAERTGGSVSTLTIQRTQQEDSAVYLCASSLGQGAGQPQHFGDGTRLSIL.

V and J are TRBV6-2 or TRBV6-3 and TRBJ1-2, with 7 nucleotides matching TRBD1. CDR1 is MNHEY, CDR2 SVGEGT, per germline. The CDR3 is made up of 14 amino acids. Unmatched junction bases numbered 7, after V lost 5 bases and J lost 4 bases. CDR3 loop: CASSLPGQSYGYTF. CDR3 nucleotide sequence: TGTGCCAGCAGTCTCCCGGGACAGTCCTATGGCTACACCTTC.

The chain uses TRBV5-1 and TRBJ1-1; D not certain. Germline CDR1 SGHRS, CDR2 YFSETQ. Trimming shortened V by 4 bases and J by 4 bases, and 20 bases separated the two germline ends. The CDR3 runs to 16 residues. CDR3 region: CASSERTARVGTEAFF. As DNA, the CDR3 is TGCGCCAGCAGCGAGAGGACGGCGAGGGTGGGCACTGAAGCTTTCTTT.

The CDR3 DNA reads as TGTGCCAGCTCACCAACGGCTTTGGGGACAGGGGGCGCGGATACGCAGTATTTT. It yields the protein CASSPTALGTGGADTQYF. The gene calls are TRBV18 and TRBJ2-3; 12 nucleotides agree with TRBD1. V shed 2 bases and J 6 bases; nucleotides not matched to a gene: 12. CDR1 and CDR2 from the germline V gene are KGHSH and LQKENI. This CDR3 is built from 18 residues.

The chain carries TRBV4-2 and TRBJ2-5; D ambiguous. CDR3 length: 17 residues. Germline V gene data show CDR1 as LGHNA and CDR2 as YNFKEQ. Trimming took 1 base from V and 4 from J, leaving 19 bases between them. CDR3 bases: TGTGCCAGCAGCCAAGCGAATGTTCCCTGGGCCCCAGAGACCCAGTACTTC. Amino acid sequence: CASSQANVPWAPETQYF.